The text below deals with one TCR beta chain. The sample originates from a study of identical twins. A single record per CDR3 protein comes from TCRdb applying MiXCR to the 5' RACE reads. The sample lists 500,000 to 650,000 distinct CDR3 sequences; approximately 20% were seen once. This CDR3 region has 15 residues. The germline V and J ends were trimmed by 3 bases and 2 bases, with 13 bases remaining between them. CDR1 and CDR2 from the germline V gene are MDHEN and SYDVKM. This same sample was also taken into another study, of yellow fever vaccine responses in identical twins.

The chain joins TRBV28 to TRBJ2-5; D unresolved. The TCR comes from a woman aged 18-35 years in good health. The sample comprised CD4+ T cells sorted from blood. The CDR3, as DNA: TGTGCCAGCAGTTTCACTCGCCCATTACAAGAGACCCAGTACTTC. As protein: CASSFTRPLQETQYF.